This TCR beta chain stems from a study of Ad26.COV2.S vaccination and SARS-CoV-2 variants. Background on the study: Administration of Ad26.COV2.S was intramuscular, either once or twice 56 days apart. Findings and caveats of the study: The analyses of TCR breadth and depth may have understated the size of total T cell responses.

The length of the CDR3 is 14 residues. Trimming stripped 5 bases from V and 5 bases from J, with 13 bases between. The germline CDR1 and CDR2 sequences are SGHTA and FQGNSA. Measured with immunoSEQ multiplex PCR; TCRdb has only the in-frame clones, and not every one. The table lists 240,000 or so clones, around 87% of them singletons. Treatment given: roughly 18 received Ad26.COV2.S at low or high dose, single or two shots; a few received placebo; per-sample allocation not given. Each sample was drawn 63 days after the first injection (of vaccine or placebo). Comments on this clone: Its antigen remains unidentified.

The chain carries TRBV7-2 and TRBJ2-1, with a tentative D call TRBD1 (5 bases). The sequences come from peripheral blood, collected in a trial of Ad26.COV2.S vaccine versus placebo. The sequence was collected from a person aged 18-65 years who received the Ad26.COV2.S COVID-19 vaccine or a placebo. The DNA of the CDR3 is TGTGCCAGCAGCCTAAGTTGGGGCAACAATGAGCAGTTCTTC. Its protein product is CASSLSWGNNEQFF.